This T cell receptor beta chain was obtained from a study of blood T cell repertoires in COVID-19. Study-wide context: Acute-phase and convalescent COVID-19 samples originated in the United States, Italy and Spain. From T cells, B-cell-depleted T cells, or PBMCs came the material, which was cDNA or gDNA.

Germline CDR1 KGHDR, CDR2 SFDVKD. The CDR3 has 17 residues. Unmatched junction bases numbered 11, after V lost 4 bases and J lost 4 bases. Source study methods: Estimated nucleated cell counts came from reference gene primer amplification. Using immunoSEQ multiplex PCR, the repertoire was profiled, and TCRdb retains in-frame clones only, with some absent. Clonal size and the V and J genes are those of that table, whereas D and trimming came from the DNA. The data hold roughly 350,000 clones, with under 95% observed a single time. The source material was peripheral blood. This TCR was sampled from a woman aged 18-29 years who had recovered from COVID-19. The V and J genes are TRBV24-1 and TRBJ1-2; TRBD1 matches 10 bases. The CDR3 sequence: CATSDRYTTGGVYGYTF. The CDR3 nucleotides read TGTGCCACCAGTGACCGATATACGACAGGGGGCGTCTATGGCTACACCTTC.